A selection of T cell receptor beta chains follows, all from one sample in a study of regulatory T cells in long-lasting Graves disease. TCRdb passed the multiplex PCR reads through MiXCR, listing each CDR3 protein once. The repertoire consists of 500,000 to 700,000 distinct CDR3 sequences, with 15% to 20% occurring once and the leading ten covering 18%. This sample also belongs to another study, concerning T cells in Graves' hyperthyroidism and ophthalmopathy.

The sequences come from peripheral blood mononuclear cells (PBMCs), collected at new diagnosis, from a patient treated with antithyroid drugs. The receptors originated from a woman aged 30 to 39 with Graves disease. The CDR3 runs from the conserved cysteine through the conserved F or W. The D gene is left open where the match is weak. Size is omitted from some rows. Given values are once, few, many or a class for expanded clones.

V: TRBV3-1; D: -; J: TRBJ2-5; size: few; length: 12; DNA: TGTGCCAGCAGCCAAGAACGCCCGACCCAGTACTTC; CDR3: CASSQERPTQYF
V: TRBV6-1; D: -; J: TRBJ1-1; size: many; length: 13; DNA: TGTGCCAGCCCGGGGGCTATGAACACTGAAGCTTTCTTT; CDR3: CASPGAMNTEAFF
V: TRBV11-2; D: -; J: TRBJ2-1; size: -; length: 14; DNA: TGTGCCAGCAGCTCACAGGGAGGGGGCAATGAGCAGTTCTTC; CDR3: CASSSQGGGNEQFF
V: TRBV7-3; D: -; J: TRBJ2-2; size: -; length: 13; DNA: TGTGCCAGCAGCTACAACCCCACCGGGGAGCTGTTTTTT; CDR3: CASSYNPTGELFF
V: TRBV20-1; D: TRBD1; J: TRBJ1-1; size: many; length: 14; DNA: TGCAGTGCTAGTAGGGCTGGACAGGGCGTCGAAGCTTTCTTT; CDR3: CSASRAGQGVEAFF
V: TRBV3-1; D: -; J: TRBJ1-4; size: -; length: 14; DNA: TGTGCCAGCGGACCACTCGTAACTAATGAAAAACTGTTTTTT; CDR3: CASGPLVTNEKLFF
V: TRBV29-1; D: TRBD1; J: TRBJ2-5; size: many; length: 15; DNA: TGCAGCGTTGACTACGGACAGGGGGCGGGAGAGACCCAGTACTTC; CDR3: CSVDYGQGAGETQYF
V: TRBV5-1; D: -; J: TRBJ2-1; size: -; length: 15; DNA: TGCGCCAGCAGCTTACTGCAGACAGAATACAATGAGCAGTTCTTC; CDR3: CASSLLQTEYNEQFF
V: TRBV6-1; D: -; J: TRBJ1-4; size: -; length: 15; DNA: TGTGCCAGCAGGGACCGACTTTCAACTAATGAAAAACTGTTTTTT; CDR3: CASRDRLSTNEKLFF
V: TRBV7-9; D: -; J: TRBJ2-3; size: -; length: 15; DNA: TGTGCCAGCAGCCCCTACCCGAGAGGCACAGATACGCAGTATTTT; CDR3: CASSPYPRGTDTQYF
V: TRBV5-1; D: TRBD1; J: TRBJ2-2; size: -; length: 16; DNA: TGCGCCAGCAGCTTGGTTACAGGGGTTAACACCGGGGAGCTGTTTTTT; CDR3: CASSLVTGVNTGELFF
V: TRBV6-2/TRBV6-3; D: TRBD2; J: TRBJ2-1; size: many; length: 17; DNA: TGTGCCAGCAGTTACTCGATACGACTAGCGGGGGTCAATGAGCAGTTCTTC; CDR3: CASSYSIRLAGVNEQFF
V: TRBV2; D: -; J: TRBJ2-7; size: many; length: 13; DNA: TGTGCCAGCAGGACCATATACGGACAGACAGCGTACTTC; CDR3: CASRTIYGQTAYF
V: TRBV6-1; D: -; J: TRBJ1-3; size: -; length: 13; DNA: TGTGCCACCCAACTTAGCTCTGGAAACACCATATATTTT; CDR3: CATQLSSGNTIYF
V: TRBV5-4; D: -; J: TRBJ1-1; size: -; length: 15; DNA: TGTGCCAGCAGCTTCGAGCTGGGAAGGCAGCTTGATGCTTTCTTT; CDR3: CASSFELGRQLDAFF
V: TRBV28; D: TRBD1; J: TRBJ1-4; size: medium-sized; length: 12; DNA: TGTGCCAGCAGGAAAGGGGGCGAAAAACTGTTTTTT; CDR3: CASRKGGEKLFF
V: TRBV3-1; D: -; J: TRBJ1-4; size: -; length: 14; DNA: TGCGCCAGCAGCCAGGGTCCGGGGGATGAAAAACTGTTTTTT; CDR3: CASSQGPGDEKLFF
V: TRBV11-2; D: -; J: TRBJ2-1; size: many; length: 12; DNA: TGTGCCAGCAGCTTAGGAGAGGAGGGGCAGTTCTTC; CDR3: CASSLGEEGQFF
V: TRBV29-1; D: -; J: TRBJ2-1; size: many; length: 11; DNA: TGCAGCGTTGTGGGTTTCGATGAGCAGTTCTTC; CDR3: CSVVGFDEQFF
V: TRBV7-2; D: -; J: TRBJ2-4; size: -; length: 12; DNA: TGTGCCAGCAGCATCCCAGTAGGCATTCAGTACTTC; CDR3: CASSIPVGIQYF
V: TRBV5-1; D: -; J: TRBJ2-2; size: few; length: 14; DNA: TGCGCCACCCATCCCAGGGGCGACACCGGGGAGCTGTTTTTT; CDR3: CATHPRGDTGELFF
V: TRBV27; D: -; J: TRBJ2-3; size: -; length: 17; DNA: TGTGCCAGCAGTATCCGGGCCAACCCCCGGGAGACAGATACGCAGTATTTT; CDR3: CASSIRANPRETDTQYF
V: TRBV10-3; D: -; J: TRBJ2-4; size: -; length: 16; DNA: TGTGCCATCAGTCCCGGGCTGGGGGTGGCCAAAAACATTCAGTACTTC; CDR3: CAISPGLGVAKNIQYF
V: TRBV5-1; D: TRBD2; J: TRBJ2-1; size: -; length: 16; DNA: TGCGCCAGCAGCTTGTTGGCGGGAGGGTTCAACAATGAGCAGTTCTTC; CDR3: CASSLLAGGFNNEQFF
V: TRBV9; D: -; J: TRBJ1-3; size: -; length: 16; DNA: TGTGCCAGCAGCGTAACCGCAGGATCCTCTGGAAACACCATATATTTT; CDR3: CASSVTAGSSGNTIYF
V: TRBV29-1; D: -; J: TRBJ2-3; size: few; length: 15; DNA: TGCAGCGTTGAAGCGGGTCCCCCCCGCACAGATACGCAGTATTTT; CDR3: CSVEAGPPRTDTQYF
V: TRBV28; D: -; J: TRBJ2-7; size: many; length: 13; DNA: TGTGCCAGCAGTTCCCTAGGGGTACACGAGCAGTACTTC; CDR3: CASSSLGVHEQYF
V: TRBV9; D: -; J: TRBJ1-6; size: -; length: 13; DNA: TGTGCCAGCAGCGTAGATAGTAATTCACCCCTCCACTTT; CDR3: CASSVDSNSPLHF
V: TRBV28; D: -; J: TRBJ1-1; size: -; length: 14; DNA: TGTGCCAGCAGTTTAAAGAGCATGAACACTGAAGCTTTCTTT; CDR3: CASSLKSMNTEAFF
V: TRBV19; D: TRBD1; J: TRBJ2-3; size: few; length: 13; DNA: TGTGCCAGTAGTATTGACAGGGCGGATACGCAGTATTTT; CDR3: CASSIDRADTQYF
V: TRBV2; D: -; J: TRBJ1-6; size: -; length: 14; DNA: TGTGCCAGCATCCTTGAAGGGGTGAATTCACCCCTCCACTTT; CDR3: CASILEGVNSPLHF
V: TRBV28; D: -; J: TRBJ1-4; size: -; length: 14; DNA: TGTGCCAGCAGTTCCGGGGCCCAACTCGAAAAACTGTTTTTT; CDR3: CASSSGAQLEKLFF
V: TRBV10-3; D: TRBD1; J: TRBJ2-1; size: many; length: 12; DNA: TGTGCCAGCGGGGACAGGCGGCCTGAGCAGTTCTTC; CDR3: CASGDRRPEQFF
V: TRBV20-1; D: -; J: TRBJ2-3; size: -; length: 13; DNA: TGCAGTGCTAGTCAGGGGAGCACAGATACGCAGTATTTT; CDR3: CSASQGSTDTQYF
V: TRBV7-3; D: TRBD2; J: TRBJ2-3; size: -; length: 17; DNA: TGTGCCAGCAGCTTAGGACTAGCGGGAGGGCCCCTGGATACGCAGTATTTT; CDR3: CASSLGLAGGPLDTQYF
V: TRBV20-1; D: -; J: TRBJ2-7; size: -; length: 12; DNA: TGCAGTGCTAGAGATCGACGGTACGAGCAGTACTTC; CDR3: CSARDRRYEQYF
V: TRBV19; D: TRBD1; J: TRBJ2-1; size: -; length: 13; DNA: TGTGCCAGTAGGGACAGGGGGTGGAATGAGCAGTTCTTC; CDR3: CASRDRGWNEQFF
V: TRBV7-9; D: -; J: TRBJ1-3; size: -; length: 16; DNA: TGTGCCAGCAGCCTCGACAGGTACAGCTCTGGAAACACCATATATTTT; CDR3: CASSLDRYSSGNTIYF
V: TRBV19; D: TRBD2; J: TRBJ2-7; size: once; length: 15; DNA: TGTGCCAGTAGTTTTGCTAGCGGGAGGGCCTACGAGCAGTACTTC; CDR3: CASSFASGRAYEQYF
V: TRBV29-1; D: TRBD2; J: TRBJ2-3; size: -; length: 15; DNA: TGCAGCGTTAATCTACTAGCGGGAGGAGCAGATACGCAGTATTTT; CDR3: CSVNLLAGGADTQYF
V: TRBV30; D: -; J: TRBJ1-2; size: many; length: 11; DNA: TGTGCCTGGGTCAGGGCCTATGGCTACACCTTC; CDR3: CAWVRAYGYTF
V: TRBV18; D: -; J: TRBJ2-3; size: few; length: 14; DNA: TGTGCCAGCTCACCCCGCACAAACACAGATACGCAGTATTTT; CDR3: CASSPRTNTDTQYF
V: TRBV28; D: TRBD1; J: TRBJ2-3; size: many; length: 16; DNA: TGTGCCAGCAGGGCCCCAGGGGGCTCAGGCACAGATACGCAGTATTTT; CDR3: CASRAPGGSGTDTQYF
V: TRBV5-1; D: TRBD2; J: TRBJ2-7; size: -; length: 16; DNA: TGCGCCAGCAGAAGGACTAGCGGGACGGTGGCTTATGAGCAGTACTTC; CDR3: CASRRTSGTVAYEQYF
V: TRBV11-2; D: TRBD2; J: TRBJ2-1; size: -; length: 14; DNA: TGTGCCAGCACACTAGCGGGGATCGGGGATGAGCAGTTCTTC; CDR3: CASTLAGIGDEQFF
V: TRBV27; D: -; J: TRBJ2-7; size: few; length: 12; DNA: TGTGCCAGCAGTTCCCAGGGTGTCGAGCAGTACTTC; CDR3: CASSSQGVEQYF
V: TRBV18; D: TRBD1; J: TRBJ1-1; size: -; length: 15; DNA: TGTGCCAGCTCCCCCCGACAGGGGACGGAGACTGAAGCTTTCTTT; CDR3: CASSPRQGTETEAFF
V: TRBV9; D: -; J: TRBJ2-7; size: few; length: 13; DNA: TGTGCCAGCGACGCTAGGGGCTCCTACGAGCAGTACTTC; CDR3: CASDARGSYEQYF
V: TRBV5-1; D: TRBD1; J: TRBJ1-4; size: -; length: 15; DNA: TGCGCCAGCAGCTCCTCGGGACAGGGTAATGAAAAACTGTTTTTT; CDR3: CASSSSGQGNEKLFF
V: TRBV7-9; D: -; J: TRBJ1-4; size: many; length: 14; DNA: TGTGCCAGCAGCTCCGTTGCAACTAATGAAAAACTGTTTTTT; CDR3: CASSSVATNEKLFF
V: TRBV6-1; D: TRBD2; J: TRBJ2-1; size: many; length: 14; DNA: TGTGCCAGCAGTCCTAGCGGGAGGGACAATGAGCAGTTCTTC; CDR3: CASSPSGRDNEQFF
V: TRBV10-3; D: -; J: TRBJ2-7; size: few; length: 13; DNA: TGTGCCATCACCGGCACATTCTCCTACGAGCAGTACTTC; CDR3: CAITGTFSYEQYF
V: TRBV7-6; D: -; J: TRBJ2-7; size: few; length: 14; DNA: TGTGCCAGCAGCTCGGACACCCACTCCTACGAGCAGTACTTC; CDR3: CASSSDTHSYEQYF
V: TRBV12-3/TRBV12-4; D: TRBD1; J: TRBJ2-1; size: many; length: 15; DNA: TGTGCCAGCAGTCAGCCGGGACAGGGGAGGAATGAGCAGTTCTTC; CDR3: CASSQPGQGRNEQFF
V: TRBV10-2; D: TRBD1; J: TRBJ1-6; size: -; length: 13; DNA: TGCGCCAGCAGTATACAGGGGAATTCACCCCTCCACTTT; CDR3: CASSIQGNSPLHF
V: TRBV6-1; D: -; J: TRBJ2-7; size: few; length: 16; DNA: TGTGCCAGCAGTGAACAGGCAGGCTGGGGAAAAAACGAGCAGTACTTC; CDR3: CASSEQAGWGKNEQYF
V: TRBV2; D: -; J: TRBJ1-1; size: many; length: 12; DNA: TGTGCCAGCAGTGCAGGGCCCACTGAAGCTTTCTTT; CDR3: CASSAGPTEAFF
V: TRBV10-2; D: -; J: TRBJ1-1; size: -; length: 13; DNA: TGCGCCAGCAGAAAACAGGCGAACACTGAAGCTTTCTTT; CDR3: CASRKQANTEAFF
V: TRBV20-1; D: TRBD2; J: TRBJ2-5; size: many; length: 17; DNA: TGCAGTGCTAGAGGGCGGCAGCGGGAGGTAGTCGGGGAGACCCAGTACTTC; CDR3: CSARGRQREVVGETQYF